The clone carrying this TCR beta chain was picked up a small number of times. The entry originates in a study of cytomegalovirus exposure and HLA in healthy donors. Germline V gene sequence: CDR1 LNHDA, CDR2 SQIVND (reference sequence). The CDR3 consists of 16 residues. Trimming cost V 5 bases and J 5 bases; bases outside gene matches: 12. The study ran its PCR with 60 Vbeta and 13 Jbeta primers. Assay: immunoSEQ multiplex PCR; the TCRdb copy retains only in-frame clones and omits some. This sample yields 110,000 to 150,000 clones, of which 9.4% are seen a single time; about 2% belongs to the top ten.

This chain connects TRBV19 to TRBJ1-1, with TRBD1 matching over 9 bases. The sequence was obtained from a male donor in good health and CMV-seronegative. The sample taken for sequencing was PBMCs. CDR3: CASSEPGQGLRTEAFF. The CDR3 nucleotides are TGTGCCAGTAGTGAGCCGGGACAGGGATTGAGGACTGAAGCTTTCTTT. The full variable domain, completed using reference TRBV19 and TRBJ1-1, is DGGITQSPKYLFRKEGQNVTLSCEQNLNHDAMYWYRQDPGQGLRLIYYSQIVNDFQKGDIAEGYSVSREKKESFPLTVTSAQKNPTAFYLCASSEPGQGLRTEAFFGQGTRLTVV.